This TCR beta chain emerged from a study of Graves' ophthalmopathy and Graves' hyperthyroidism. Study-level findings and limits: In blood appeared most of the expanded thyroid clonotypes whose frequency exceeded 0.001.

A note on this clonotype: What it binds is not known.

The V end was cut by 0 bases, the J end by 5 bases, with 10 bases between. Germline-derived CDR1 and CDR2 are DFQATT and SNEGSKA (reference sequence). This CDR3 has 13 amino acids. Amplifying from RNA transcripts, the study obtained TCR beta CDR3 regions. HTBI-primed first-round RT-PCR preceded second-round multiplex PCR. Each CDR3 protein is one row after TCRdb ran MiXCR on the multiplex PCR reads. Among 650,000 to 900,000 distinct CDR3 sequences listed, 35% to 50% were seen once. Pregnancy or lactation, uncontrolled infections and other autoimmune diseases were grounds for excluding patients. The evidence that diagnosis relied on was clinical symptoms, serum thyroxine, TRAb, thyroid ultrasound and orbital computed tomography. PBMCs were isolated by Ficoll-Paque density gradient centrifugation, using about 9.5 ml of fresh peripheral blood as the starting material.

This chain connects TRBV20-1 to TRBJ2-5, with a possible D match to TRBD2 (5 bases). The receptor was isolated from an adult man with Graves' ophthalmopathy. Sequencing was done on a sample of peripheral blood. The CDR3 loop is CSARDLGVETQYF. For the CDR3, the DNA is TGCAGTGCTAGAGATCTCGGGGTTGAGACCCAGTACTTC.